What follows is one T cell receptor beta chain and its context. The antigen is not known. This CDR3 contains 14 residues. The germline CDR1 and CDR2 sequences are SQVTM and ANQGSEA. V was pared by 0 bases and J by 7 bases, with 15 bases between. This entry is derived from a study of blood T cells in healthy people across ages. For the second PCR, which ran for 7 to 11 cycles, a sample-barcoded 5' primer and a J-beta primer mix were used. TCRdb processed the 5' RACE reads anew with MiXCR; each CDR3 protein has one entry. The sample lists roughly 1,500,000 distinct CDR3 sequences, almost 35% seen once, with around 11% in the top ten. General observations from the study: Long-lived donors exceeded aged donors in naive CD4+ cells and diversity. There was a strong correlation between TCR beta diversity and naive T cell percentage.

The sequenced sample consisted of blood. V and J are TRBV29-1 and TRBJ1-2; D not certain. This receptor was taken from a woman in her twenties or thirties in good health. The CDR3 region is CSVEEWSLPGGYTF. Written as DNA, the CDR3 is TGCAGCGTTGAAGAATGGTCCCTACCGGGTGGCTACACCTTC.